Sequencing of this T cell receptor beta chain was carried out in a study of blood T cell repertoires in COVID-19. CDR3 length: 15 residues. The germline CDR1 and CDR2 sequences are SGHTA and FQGNSA. The junction had 13 bases not matched to a gene; V was cut back by 6 bases and J by 5 bases. Profiled with immunoSEQ multiplex PCR; TCRdb holds only in-frame clones, not every one. The table records fewer than 500,000 clones, roughly 89% of them present only once. The sample holds a few counts of this clone. Sequencing was performed on peripheral blood. The V and J genes are TRBV7-2 and TRBJ2-7, with TRBD2 matching over 7 bases. The sequence came from a man aged 18 to 29 with COVID-19, enrolled during active disease. The CDR3 sequence: CASSPAGKGMDEQYF. The CDR3, as DNA: TGTGCCAGCAGTCCAGCGGGGAAAGGAATGGACGAGCAGTACTTC.